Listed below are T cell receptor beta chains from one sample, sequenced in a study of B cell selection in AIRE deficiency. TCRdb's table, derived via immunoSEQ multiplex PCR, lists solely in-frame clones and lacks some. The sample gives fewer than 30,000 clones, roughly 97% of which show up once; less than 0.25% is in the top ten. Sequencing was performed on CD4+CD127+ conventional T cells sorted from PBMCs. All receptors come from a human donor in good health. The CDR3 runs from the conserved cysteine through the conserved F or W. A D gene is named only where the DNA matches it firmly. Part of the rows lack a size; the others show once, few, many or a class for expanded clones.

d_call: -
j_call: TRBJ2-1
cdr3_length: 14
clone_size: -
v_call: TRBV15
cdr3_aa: CATSMTARGNGQFF
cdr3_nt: TGTGCCACCAGCATGACGGCCCGGGGCAACGGGCAGTTCTTC

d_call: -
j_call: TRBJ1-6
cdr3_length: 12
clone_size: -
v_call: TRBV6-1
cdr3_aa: CASSRTSSPLHF
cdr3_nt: TGTGCCAGCAGTAGGACATCCTCACCCCTCCACTTT

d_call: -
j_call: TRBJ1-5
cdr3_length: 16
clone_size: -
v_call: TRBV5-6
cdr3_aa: CASSSGGHHSNQPQHF
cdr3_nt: TGTGCCAGCAGTTCGGGGGGACACCATAGCAATCAGCCCCAGCATTTT

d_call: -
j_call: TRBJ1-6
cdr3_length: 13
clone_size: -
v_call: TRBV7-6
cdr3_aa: CASSNRDHSPLHF
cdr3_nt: TGTGCCAGCAGCAACCGGGACCATTCACCCCTCCACTTT

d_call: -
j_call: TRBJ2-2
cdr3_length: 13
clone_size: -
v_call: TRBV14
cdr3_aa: CASSQTNTGELFF
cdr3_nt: TGTGCCAGCAGCCAGACCAACACCGGGGAGCTGTTTTTT

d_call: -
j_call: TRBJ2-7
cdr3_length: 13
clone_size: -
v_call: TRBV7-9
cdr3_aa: CASSTPEGREQYF
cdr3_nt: TGTGCCAGCAGCACCCCCGAGGGTCGCGAGCAGTACTTC

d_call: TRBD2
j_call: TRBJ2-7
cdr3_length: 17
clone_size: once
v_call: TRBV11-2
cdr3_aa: CASSGGTSGRLIYEQYF
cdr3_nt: TGTGCCAGCAGCGGCGGAACTAGCGGGAGGCTGATCTACGAGCAGTACTTC

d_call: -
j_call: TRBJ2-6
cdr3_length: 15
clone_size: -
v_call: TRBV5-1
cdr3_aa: CASSLGPSGANVLTF
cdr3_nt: TGCGCCAGCAGCTTGGGCCCCTCTGGGGCCAACGTCCTGACTTTC

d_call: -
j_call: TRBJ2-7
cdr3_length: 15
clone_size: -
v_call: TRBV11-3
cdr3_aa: CASSLEQGVAYEQYF
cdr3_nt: TGTGCCAGCAGCTTAGAGCAAGGGGTAGCCTACGAGCAGTACTTC

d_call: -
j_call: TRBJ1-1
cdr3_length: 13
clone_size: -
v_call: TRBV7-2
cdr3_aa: CASSPNLGSEAFF
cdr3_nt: TGTGCCAGCAGCCCCAACTTAGGTTCTGAAGCTTTCTTT

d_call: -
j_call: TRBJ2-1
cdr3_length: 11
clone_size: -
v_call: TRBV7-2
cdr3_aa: CASSNHNEQFF
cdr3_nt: TGTGCCAGCAGCAACCACAATGAGCAGTTCTTC

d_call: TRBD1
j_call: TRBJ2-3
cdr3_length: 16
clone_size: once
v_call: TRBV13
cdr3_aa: CASSARGRGHTDTQYF
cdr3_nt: TGTGCCAGCAGCGCCCGCGGCAGGGGGCATACAGATACGCAGTATTTT

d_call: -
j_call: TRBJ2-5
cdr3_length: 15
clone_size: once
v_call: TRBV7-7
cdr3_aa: CASSFARDGGETQYF
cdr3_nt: TGTGCTAGCAGCTTTGCTAGAGACGGGGGAGAGACCCAGTACTTC

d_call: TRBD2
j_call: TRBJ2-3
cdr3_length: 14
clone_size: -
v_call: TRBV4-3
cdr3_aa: CASRLAGGADTQYF
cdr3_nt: TGCGCCAGCAGGTTAGCGGGAGGCGCAGATACGCAGTATTTT

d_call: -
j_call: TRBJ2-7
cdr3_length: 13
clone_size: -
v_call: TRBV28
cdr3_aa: CASSLSVSYEQYF
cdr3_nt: TGTGCCAGCAGTTTATCTGTTTCCTACGAGCAGTACTTC

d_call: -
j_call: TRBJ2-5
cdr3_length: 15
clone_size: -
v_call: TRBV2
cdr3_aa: CASKTSRGNQETQYF
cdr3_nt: TGTGCCAGCAAAACTAGCCGGGGGAATCAAGAGACCCAGTACTTC

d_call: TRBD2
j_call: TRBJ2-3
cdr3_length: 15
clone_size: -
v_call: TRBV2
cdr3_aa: CASSVRAGEPDTQYF
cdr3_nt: TGTGCCAGCAGTGTCCGAGCGGGAGAACCAGATACGCAGTATTTT

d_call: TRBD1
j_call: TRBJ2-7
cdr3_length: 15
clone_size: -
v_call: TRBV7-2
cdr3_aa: CASSPGQGSSYEQYF
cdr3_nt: TGTGCCAGCAGCCCCGGACAGGGAAGCTCCTACGAGCAGTACTTC

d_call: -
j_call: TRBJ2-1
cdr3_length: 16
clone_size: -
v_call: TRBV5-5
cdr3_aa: CASSLSPGGSYNEQFF
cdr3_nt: TGTGCCAGCAGCTTGTCCCCCGGGGGCTCCTACAATGAGCAGTTCTTC

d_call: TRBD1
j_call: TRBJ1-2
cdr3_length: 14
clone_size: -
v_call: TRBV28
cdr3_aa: CASRRDRGFYGYTF
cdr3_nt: TGTGCCAGCAGGCGGGACAGGGGGTTCTATGGCTACACCTTC

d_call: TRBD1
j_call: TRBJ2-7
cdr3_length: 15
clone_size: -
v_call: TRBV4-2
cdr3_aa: CASSPGQGGSYEQYF
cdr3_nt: TGTGCCAGCAGCCCGGGACAGGGAGGATCCTACGAGCAGTACTTC

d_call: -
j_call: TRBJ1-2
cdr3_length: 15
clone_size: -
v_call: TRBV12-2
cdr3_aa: CASRLVVDSRYGYTF
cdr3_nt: TGTGCAAGTCGCTTAGTGGTAGACAGTCGCTATGGCTACACCTTC

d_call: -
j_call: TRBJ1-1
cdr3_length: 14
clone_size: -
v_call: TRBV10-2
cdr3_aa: CASSRVAGSTEAFF
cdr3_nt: TGCGCCAGCAGTAGGGTTGCGGGAAGCACTGAAGCTTTCTTT

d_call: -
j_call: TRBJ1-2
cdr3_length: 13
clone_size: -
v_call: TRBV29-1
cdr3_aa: CSVLQGPVYGYTF
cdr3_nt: TGCAGCGTCCTTCAGGGGCCGGTCTATGGCTACACCTTC

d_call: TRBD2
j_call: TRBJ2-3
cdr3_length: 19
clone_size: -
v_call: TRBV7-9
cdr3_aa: CASSLVRGLAGGHADTQYF
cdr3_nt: TGTGCCAGCAGCCTCGTGAGAGGACTAGCGGGAGGACACGCAGATACGCAGTATTTT

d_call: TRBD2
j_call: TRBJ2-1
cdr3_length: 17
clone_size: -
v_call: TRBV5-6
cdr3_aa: CASSHGTSGPSYNEQFF
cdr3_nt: TGTGCCAGCAGCCACGGGACTAGCGGGCCCTCCTACAATGAGCAGTTCTTC

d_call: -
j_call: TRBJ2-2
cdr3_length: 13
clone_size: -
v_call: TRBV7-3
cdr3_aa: CASSLGLDGELFF
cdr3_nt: TGTGCCAGCAGCTTAGGCTTGGACGGGGAGCTGTTTTTT

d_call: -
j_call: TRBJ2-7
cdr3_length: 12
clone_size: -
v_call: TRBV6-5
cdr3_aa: CASSYDRGRQYF
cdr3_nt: TGTGCCAGCAGTTATGATCGGGGGCGGCAGTACTTC

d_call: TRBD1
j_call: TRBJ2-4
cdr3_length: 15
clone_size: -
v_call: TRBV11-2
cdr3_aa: CASSLTGEIKNIQYF
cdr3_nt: TGTGCCAGCAGCTTAACAGGGGAAATCAAAAACATTCAGTACTTC

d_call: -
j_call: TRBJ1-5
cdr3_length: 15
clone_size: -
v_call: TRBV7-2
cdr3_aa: CASSPGGISNQPQHF
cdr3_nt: TGTGCCAGCAGCCCTGGGGGGATTAGCAATCAGCCCCAGCATTTT

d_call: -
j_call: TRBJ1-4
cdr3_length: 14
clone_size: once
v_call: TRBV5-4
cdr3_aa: CASSDTGHDEKLFF
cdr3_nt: TGTGCCAGCAGCGACACGGGACACGATGAAAAACTGTTTTTT

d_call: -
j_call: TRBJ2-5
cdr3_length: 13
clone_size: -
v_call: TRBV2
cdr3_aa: CASSPNHGGNQYF
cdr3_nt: TGTGCCAGCAGTCCTAACCACGGCGGGAACCAGTACTTC

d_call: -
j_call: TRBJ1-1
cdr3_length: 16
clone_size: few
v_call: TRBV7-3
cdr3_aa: CASSLITRVMNTEAFF
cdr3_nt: TGTGCCAGCAGCTTAATTACGAGAGTTATGAACACTGAAGCTTTCTTT

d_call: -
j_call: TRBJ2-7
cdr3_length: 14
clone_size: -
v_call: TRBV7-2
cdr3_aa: CASSREYRSYEQYF
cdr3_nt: TGTGCCAGCAGCCGAGAGTACAGATCCTACGAGCAGTACTTC

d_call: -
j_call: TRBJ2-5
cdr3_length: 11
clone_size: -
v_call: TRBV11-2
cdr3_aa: CASSPEETQYF
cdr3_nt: TGTGCCAGCAGCCCCGAAGAGACCCAGTACTTC

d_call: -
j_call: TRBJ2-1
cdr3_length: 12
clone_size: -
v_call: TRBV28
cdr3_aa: CASSFMGNEQFF
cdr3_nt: TGTGCCAGCAGCTTTATGGGGAATGAGCAGTTCTTC

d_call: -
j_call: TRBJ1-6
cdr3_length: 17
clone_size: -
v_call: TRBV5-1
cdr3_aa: CASRQIRGGEYNSPLHF
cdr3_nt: TGCGCCAGCAGACAAATTCGAGGGGGTGAATATAATTCACCCCTCCACTTT

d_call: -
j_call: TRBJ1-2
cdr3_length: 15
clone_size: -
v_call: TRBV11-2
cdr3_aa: CASSLVSRRRDGYTF
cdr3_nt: TGTGCCAGCAGCTTAGTCTCGAGGAGGAGAGATGGCTACACCTTC

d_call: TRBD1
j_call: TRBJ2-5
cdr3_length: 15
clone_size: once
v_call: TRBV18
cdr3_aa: CASSERQGAWETQYF
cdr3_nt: TGTGCCAGCTCAGAACGACAGGGGGCTTGGGAGACCCAGTACTTC

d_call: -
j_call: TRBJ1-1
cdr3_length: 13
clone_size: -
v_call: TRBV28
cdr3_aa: CASSFLVMTEAFF
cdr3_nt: TGTGCCAGCAGTTTCTTAGTTATGACTGAAGCTTTCTTT

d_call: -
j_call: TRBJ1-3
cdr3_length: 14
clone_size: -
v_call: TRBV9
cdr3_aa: CASSVEGSGNTIYF
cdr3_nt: TGTGCCAGCAGCGTAGAGGGCTCTGGAAACACCATATATTTT

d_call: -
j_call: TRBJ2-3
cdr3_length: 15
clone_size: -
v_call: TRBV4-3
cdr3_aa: CASSPRGGSTDTQYF
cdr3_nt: TGCGCCAGCAGCCCCCGAGGGGGGAGCACAGATACGCAGTATTTT

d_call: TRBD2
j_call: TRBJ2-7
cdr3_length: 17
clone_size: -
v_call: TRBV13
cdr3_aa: CASSWTLGSGSSYEQYF
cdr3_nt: TGTGCCAGCAGCTGGACCCTGGGAAGCGGGAGCTCCTACGAGCAGTACTTC

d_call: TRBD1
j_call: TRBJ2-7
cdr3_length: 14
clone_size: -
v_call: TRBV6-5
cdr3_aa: CASSSPGQGYEQYF
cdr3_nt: TGTGCCAGCAGTTCTCCGGGACAGGGCTACGAGCAGTACTTC

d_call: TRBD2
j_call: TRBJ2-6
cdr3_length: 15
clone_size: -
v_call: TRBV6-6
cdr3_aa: CASSYGGVGANVLTF
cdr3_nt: TGTGCCAGCAGTTACGGGGGGGTAGGGGCCAACGTCCTGACTTTC

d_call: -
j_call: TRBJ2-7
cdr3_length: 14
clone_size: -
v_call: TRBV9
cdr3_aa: CASSVGVSEYEQYF
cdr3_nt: TGTGCCAGCAGCGTAGGGGTTAGCGAGTACGAGCAGTACTTC

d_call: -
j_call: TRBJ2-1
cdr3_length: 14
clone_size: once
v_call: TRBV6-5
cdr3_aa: CATRQLFSYNEQFF
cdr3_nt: TGTGCCACCCGACAGCTATTCTCCTACAATGAGCAGTTCTTC

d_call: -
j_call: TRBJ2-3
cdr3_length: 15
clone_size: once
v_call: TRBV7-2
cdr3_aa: CASSLSPLNTDTQYF
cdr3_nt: TGTGCCAGCAGCTTATCCCCCCTTAACACAGATACGCAGTATTTT

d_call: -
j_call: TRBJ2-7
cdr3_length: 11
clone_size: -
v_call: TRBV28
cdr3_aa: CASLAPGEQYF
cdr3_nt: TGTGCCAGTCTGGCACCGGGGGAGCAGTACTTC

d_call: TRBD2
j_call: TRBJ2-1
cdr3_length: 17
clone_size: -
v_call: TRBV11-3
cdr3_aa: CASSLAPSGRAYNEQFF
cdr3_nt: TGTGCCAGCAGCTTAGCCCCGAGCGGGAGGGCCTACAATGAGCAGTTCTTC

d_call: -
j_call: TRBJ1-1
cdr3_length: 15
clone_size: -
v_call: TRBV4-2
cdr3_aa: CASSHHERPDTEAFF
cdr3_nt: TGTGCCAGCAGCCATCATGAGAGGCCCGACACTGAAGCTTTCTTT

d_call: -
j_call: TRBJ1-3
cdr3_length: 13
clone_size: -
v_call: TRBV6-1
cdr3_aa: CASILSSGNTIYF
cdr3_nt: TGTGCCAGCATCCTGTCCTCTGGAAACACCATATATTTT

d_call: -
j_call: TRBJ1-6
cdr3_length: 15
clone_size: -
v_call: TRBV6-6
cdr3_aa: CASSDISSYNSPLHF
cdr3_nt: TGTGCCAGCAGCGATATTTCTTCCTATAATTCACCCCTCCACTTT

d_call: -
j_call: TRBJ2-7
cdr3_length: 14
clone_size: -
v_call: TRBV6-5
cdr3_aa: CASTNPGTHGEQYF
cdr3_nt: TGTGCCAGCACTAACCCCGGGACACACGGCGAGCAGTACTTC

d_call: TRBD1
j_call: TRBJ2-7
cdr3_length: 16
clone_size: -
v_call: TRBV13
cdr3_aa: CASSSRGQGHSYEQYF
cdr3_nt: TGTGCCAGCAGCTCAAGAGGACAGGGACACTCCTACGAGCAGTACTTC

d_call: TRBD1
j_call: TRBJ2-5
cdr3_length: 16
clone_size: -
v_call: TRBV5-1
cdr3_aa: CASSLPGTGDQETQYF
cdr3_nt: TGCGCCAGCAGCTTACCCGGGACAGGGGACCAAGAGACCCAGTACTTC

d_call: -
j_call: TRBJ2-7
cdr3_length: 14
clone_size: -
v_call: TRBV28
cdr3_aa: CASSLYPASYEQYF
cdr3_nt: TGTGCCAGCAGTTTATACCCGGCCTCCTACGAGCAGTACTTC

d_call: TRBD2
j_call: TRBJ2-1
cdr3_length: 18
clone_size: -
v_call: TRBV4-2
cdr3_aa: CASSSHARPGLQNNEQFF
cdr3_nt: TGTGCCAGCAGCTCTCATGCGCGTCCGGGACTACAAAACAATGAGCAGTTCTTC

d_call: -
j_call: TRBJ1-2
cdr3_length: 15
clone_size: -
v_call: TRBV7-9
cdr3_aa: CASSSPKGQGYGYTF
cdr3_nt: TGTGCCAGCAGCTCGCCGAAGGGGCAGGGCTATGGCTACACCTTC

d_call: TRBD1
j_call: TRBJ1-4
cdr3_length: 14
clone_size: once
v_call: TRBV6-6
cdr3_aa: CASRPRGANEKLFF
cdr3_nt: TGTGCCAGCAGACCCAGGGGGGCTAATGAAAAACTGTTTTTT